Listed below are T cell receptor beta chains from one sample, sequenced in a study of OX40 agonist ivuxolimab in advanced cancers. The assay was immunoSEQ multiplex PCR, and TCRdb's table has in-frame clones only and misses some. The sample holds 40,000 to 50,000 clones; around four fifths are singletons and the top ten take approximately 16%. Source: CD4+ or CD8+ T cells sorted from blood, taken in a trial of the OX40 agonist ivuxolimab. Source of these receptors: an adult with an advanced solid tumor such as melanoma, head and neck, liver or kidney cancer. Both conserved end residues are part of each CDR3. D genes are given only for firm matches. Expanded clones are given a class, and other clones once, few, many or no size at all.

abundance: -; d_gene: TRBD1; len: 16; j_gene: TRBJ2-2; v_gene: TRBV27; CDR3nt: TGTGCCAGCAGTTTGGCTAGGGGGCCTGTCCTCGGGGAGCTGTTTTTT; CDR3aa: CASSLARGPVLGELFF
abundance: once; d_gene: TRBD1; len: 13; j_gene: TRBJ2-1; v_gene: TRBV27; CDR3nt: TGTGCCAGCAGTTCACAGGGGGTAGGTGAGCAGTTCTTC; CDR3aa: CASSSQGVGEQFF
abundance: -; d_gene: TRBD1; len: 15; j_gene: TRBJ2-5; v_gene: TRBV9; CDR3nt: TGTGCCAGCAGCGTTAGACAGGGAATACAAGAGACCCAGTACTTC; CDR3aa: CASSVRQGIQETQYF
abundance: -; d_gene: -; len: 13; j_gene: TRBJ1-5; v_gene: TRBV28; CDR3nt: TGTGCCAGCACCCCTGACAGGTATCAGCCCCAGCATTTT; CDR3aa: CASTPDRYQPQHF
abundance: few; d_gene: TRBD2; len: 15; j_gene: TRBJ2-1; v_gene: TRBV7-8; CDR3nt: TGTGCCAGCAGCCGGGGACTAGCGGAATACAATGAGCAGTTCTTC; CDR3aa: CASSRGLAEYNEQFF
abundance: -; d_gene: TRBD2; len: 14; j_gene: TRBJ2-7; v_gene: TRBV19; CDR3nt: TGTGCCAGTAGTATAGGGGCGAGCGGGGGCGAGCAGTACTTC; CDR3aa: CASSIGASGGEQYF
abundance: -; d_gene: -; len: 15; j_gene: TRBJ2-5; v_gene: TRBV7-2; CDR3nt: TGTGCCAGCAGCTTAGTTGCAGGGGCGGCGGAGACCCAGTACTTC; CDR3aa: CASSLVAGAAETQYF
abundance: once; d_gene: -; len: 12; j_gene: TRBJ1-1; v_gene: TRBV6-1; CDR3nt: TGTGCCAGCAGCGACCCGGGGGATCAAGCTTTCTTT; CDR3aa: CASSDPGDQAFF
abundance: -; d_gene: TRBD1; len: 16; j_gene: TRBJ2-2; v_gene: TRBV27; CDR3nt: TGTGCCAGCAGTTCCCGGGGGGGACAGGGGTTCGGGGAGCTGTTTTTT; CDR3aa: CASSSRGGQGFGELFF
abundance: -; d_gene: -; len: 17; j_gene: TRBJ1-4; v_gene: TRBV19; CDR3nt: TGTGCCAGTAGCCCCATGGGGGTCTCCGCAACTAATGAAAAACTGTTTTTT; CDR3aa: CASSPMGVSATNEKLFF
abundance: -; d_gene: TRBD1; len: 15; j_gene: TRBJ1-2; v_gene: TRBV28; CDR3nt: TGTGCCAGCAGTTTGACAGGGGAATGGCGCTATGGCTACACCTTC; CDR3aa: CASSLTGEWRYGYTF
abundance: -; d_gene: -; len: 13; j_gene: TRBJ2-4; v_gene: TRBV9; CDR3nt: TGTGCCAGCAGCCCCGAAGCCAAAAACATTCAGTACTTC; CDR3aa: CASSPEAKNIQYF
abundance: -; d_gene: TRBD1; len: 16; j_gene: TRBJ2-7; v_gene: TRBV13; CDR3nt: TGTGCCAGCAGCTTAGGCCTGCAGGGGGATGCCTACGAGCAGTACTTC; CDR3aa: CASSLGLQGDAYEQYF
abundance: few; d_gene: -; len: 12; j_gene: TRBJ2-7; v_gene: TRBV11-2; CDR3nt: TGTGCCAGCAGCTCAAACAGGCCCGAGCAGTACTTC; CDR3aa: CASSSNRPEQYF